Given below is one T cell receptor beta chain in context. Per the authors' pipeline: Estimated nucleated cell counts came from reference gene primer amplification. Some clones are missing from TCRdb's copy, which holds only in-frame ones; the method was immunoSEQ multiplex PCR. That table furnishes V, J and clone size, whereas the DNA furnished D and trimming. The sample yields 200,000 to 300,000 clones, nearly 85% seen once. The data were obtained in a study of blood T cell repertoires in COVID-19. Study-level information: PBMCs, B-cell-depleted T cells, or T cells provided the cDNA or gDNA that made up the material.

The sequence derives from a human donor in a cohort sampled during active COVID-19. Material: peripheral blood.

The chain's CDR3 is CSVGDSSGNTIYF. In DNA form, the CDR3 reads TGCAGCGTGGGGGACAGCTCTGGAAACACCATATATTTT. This rearrangement joins TRBV29-1 to TRBJ1-3; 7 bases are a match to TRBD1. The V gene end was trimmed by 6 bases and the J gene end by 0 bases; junction bases not matched to a gene: 2. This CDR3 contains 13 residues. CDR1 SQVTM and CDR2 ANQGSEA come from the germline V gene.